This TCR beta chain derives from a study of T cells in Graves' hyperthyroidism and ophthalmopathy. Study-wide results and limits: Ophthalmopathy could be told apart from stable hyperthyroidism with a 13 V-J model.

This clonotype was seen a few times. Its antigen is unknown. RNA transcripts yielded amplified TCR beta CDR3 regions. Carried out on the TCR CDR3, a first-round RT-PCR used the HTBI primer set. TCRdb processed the multiplex PCR reads anew with MiXCR; each CDR3 protein has one entry. This sample yields some 740,000 distinct CDR3 sequences, of which roughly 15% are seen a single time; 9.5% to 13% belongs to the top ten. The CDR3 runs to 13 residues. Germline-derived CDR1 and CDR2 are KGHDR and SFDVKD. V was pared by 3 bases and J by 8 bases, with 10 bases between. With a duration under 2 months, the hyperthyroidism was newly diagnosed in patients aged 18 to 65. Clinical symptoms, serum thyroxine and TRAb, thyroid ultrasound and orbital computed tomography were used for the diagnoses. Isolation of PBMCs was performed on 8.5 to 10 ml fresh peripheral blood.

Source material: blood. The rearrangement links TRBV24-1 to TRBJ2-1; D perhaps matches TRBD1 (6 bases). The clonotype comes from a young woman with Graves' hyperthyroidism. Written as DNA, the CDR3 is TGTGCCACCAGTGATGTTGCAGGGGATGAGCAGTTCTTC. Translating gives CATSDVAGDEQFF.